The rows below give T cell receptor beta chains drawn from one sample of a study of PD-L1 blockade in urothelial cancer. Assay used: immunoSEQ multiplex PCR; TCRdb lists only in-frame clones, some missing. The sample consists of some 77,000 clones, around 90% of them appearing once. Here the sequenced sample was PBMCs, taken around atezolizumab (anti-PD-L1) treatment. The receptors were gathered from a woman aged 65 to 85 with urothelial cancer. Both conserved end residues are part of each CDR3. A D gene is named only where the DNA matches it firmly. Size tells how often a clone was seen (once, few, many) or the class of an expanded clone, and some rows leave it out.

clone_size	d_call	v_call	j_call	cdr3_length	cdr3_nt	cdr3_aa
NA	TRBD2	TRBV19	TRBJ2-2	15	TGTGCCAGTAGGCCCGGGACTAGAGGGACCGGGGAGCTGTTTTTT	CASRPGTRGTGELFF
NA	TRBD1	TRBV5-1	TRBJ1-2	14	TGCGCCAGCAGCCGATCCCAGGGGGCGGAGGGCTACACCTTC	CASSRSQGAEGYTF
NA	NA	TRBV30	TRBJ2-7	13	TGTGCCTGGAGCGGGGGGCTGGGCTACGAGCAGTACTTC	CAWSGGLGYEQYF
NA	NA	TRBV30	TRBJ2-7	18	TGTGCCTACACCACCAGGAAAAGGGACCCAGGGGCATATAACGAGCAGTACTTC	CAYTTRKRDPGAYNEQYF
NA	TRBD2	TRBV11-2	TRBJ2-3	18	TGTGCCAGCAGCTTAGATCGGGGACTAGCGAGAGCAACAGATACGCAGTATTTT	CASSLDRGLARATDTQYF
NA	NA	TRBV7-2	TRBJ1-1	14	TGTGCCAGCAGCTTCTACAGGGCGAACACTGAAGCTTTCTTT	CASSFYRANTEAFF
NA	NA	TRBV9	TRBJ1-5	13	TGTGCCAGCAGCGGGGAGGGAGTTCAGCCCCAGCATTTT	CASSGEGVQPQHF
NA	NA	TRBV5-1	TRBJ1-1	13	TGCGCCAGCGGCCAACAGGGTGGCACTGAAGCTTTCTTT	CASGQQGGTEAFF
NA	TRBD1	TRBV19	TRBJ2-5	15	TGTGCCAGTAGTATCAGGACAGGTATGGAGGAGACCCAGTACTTC	CASSIRTGMEETQYF
NA	TRBD2	TRBV7-8	TRBJ2-7	15	TGTGCCAGCAGCTTAGCCTTCGGGGGGTCCTACGAGCAGTACTTC	CASSLAFGGSYEQYF
NA	NA	TRBV28	TRBJ2-2	15	TGTGCCAGCAGTTTATTTCACAGGAACACCGGGGAGCTGTTTTTT	CASSLFHRNTGELFF
NA	TRBD1	TRBV30	TRBJ1-2	15	TGTGCCTGGAGTGTACGGGGGACAGGGGCCTATGGCTACACCTTC	CAWSVRGTGAYGYTF
NA	TRBD1	TRBV30	TRBJ2-7	15	TGTGCCTGGAGTCTGGGGACAGGGGGCTCCTACGAGCAGTACTTC	CAWSLGTGGSYEQYF
NA	TRBD1	TRBV5-6	TRBJ2-4	15	TGTGCCAGCAGCTTCCTAGGGGGCTTAGGAAACATTCAGTACTTC	CASSFLGGLGNIQYF
NA	NA	TRBV11-2	TRBJ2-2	17	TGTGCCAGCAGCTCGGATATACTGACAGCGAACACCGGGGAGCTGTTTTTT	CASSSDILTANTGELFF
once	NA	TRBV4-1	TRBJ1-5	16	TGCGCCAGCAGCCAAGATCTAAGTGGCGGGGGTCAGCCCCAGCATTTT	CASSQDLSGGGQPQHF